Each of the 9 T cell receptor beta chains below was sequenced from the same sample in a study of cytomegalovirus exposure and HLA in healthy donors. Both 60 Vbeta primers and 13 Jbeta primers went into the PCR. The protocol was immunoSEQ multiplex PCR, while the TCRdb copy is restricted to in-frame clones and leaves out a portion. The table lists roughly 180,000 clones, over 60% of them singletons. The sample comprised PBMCs. The receptor source for this set is a man aged 50-59 years in good health and CMV-seropositive.

This chain joins TRBV5-1 and TRBJ2-3; D not resolved. CDR3 length equals 14 residues. In germline, CDR1 is SGHRS, CDR2 YFSETQ. Trimming pared 4 bases from V and 2 bases from J, leaving 11 bases between. CDR3 coding DNA: TGCGCCAGCAGCCCTCTCGGAGACACAGATACGCAGTATTTT. Amino acids: CASSPLGDTDTQYF.

The rearrangement joins TRBV25-1 to TRBJ1-1, with D possibly being TRBD1 (6 bases). Between the trimmed V and J ends, which lost 6 bases and 3 bases, there was a span of 14 bases. CDR1 is MGHDK and CDR2 is SYGVNS in the germline V gene. This CDR3 is 14 amino acids long. CDR3 region: CASRGARWDTEAFF. Here the CDR3 DNA reads TGTGCCAGCAGGGGGGCAAGGTGGGACACTGAAGCTTTCTTT.

The count of this clone is one. The rearrangement joins TRBV5-5 to TRBJ2-5; D remains ambiguous. The V end lost 4 bases, the J end lost 5 bases, and 15 bases lay between the germline ends. The CDR3 spans 14 residues. Germline values: CDR1 SGHKS, CDR2 YYEKEE (reference sequence). CDR3 sequence reads: CASSDPRGIETQYF. CDR3 sequence (DNA): TGTGCCAGCAGCGACCCTAGAGGTATTGAGACCCAGTACTTC.

V gene TRBV11-2 combines with J gene TRBJ1-6; 8 bases agree with TRBD1. The CDR3 is 14 amino acids. Germline-derived CDR1 and CDR2 are SGHAT and FQNNGV. V was clipped by 5 bases and J by 8 bases; unmatched bases: 5. CDR3 sequence reads: CASSLDRADSPLHF. The CDR3, as DNA: TGTGCCAGCAGCCTGGACAGGGCTGATTCACCCCTCCACTTT.

The rearrangement links TRBV7-2 to TRBJ1-2; possible D gene TRBD1, 5 bases. There are 14 residues in the CDR3. Germline V gene lookup returns CDR1 SGHTA and CDR2 FQGNSA. Trimming cost V 6 bases and J 3 bases, with 14 bases left between them. The CDR3 region has the DNA TGTGCCAGCAGACCCAGGGATTGGGACTATGGCTACACCTTC. Translated: CASRPRDWDYGYTF.

CDR3 residues: CASSLSYGENYGYTF. The CDR3 DNA reads as TGTGCCAGCAGCTTATCGTACGGGGAAAACTATGGCTACACCTTC. This chain joins TRBV11-2 and TRBJ1-2, with D uncertain. With 2 bases removed from V and 2 bases from J, the gap between germline ends came to 12 bases. The CDR3 runs to 15 residues. Germline CDR1 and CDR2: SGHAT and FQNNGV. The whole variable domain, remainder taken from reference TRBV11-2 and TRBJ1-2, is EAGVAQSPRYKIIEKRQSVAFWCNPISGHATLYWYQQILGQGPKLLIQFQNNGVVDDSQLPKDRFSAERLKGVDSTLKIQPAKLEDSAVYLCASSLSYGENYGYTFGSGTRLTVV.

The rearrangement uses TRBV15 and TRBJ1-1, with 7 bases aligning to TRBD1. The germline V gene encodes CDR1 LNHNV and CDR2 YYDKDF (reference sequence). V was clipped by 1 base and J by 6 bases; unmatched bases: 8. The CDR3 spans 15 residues. Written as DNA, the CDR3 is TGTGCCACCAGCAGAGCCCAGGGGGTATGGGCTGAAGCTTTCTTT. Translating it yields CATSRAQGVWAEAFF. Using reference TRBV15 and TRBJ1-1 for the parts outside the CDR3, the full variable domain is DAMVIQNPRYQVTQFGKPVTLSCSQTLNHNVMYWYQQKSSQAPKLLFHYYDKDFNNEADTPDNFQSRRPNTSFCFLDIRSPGLGDTAMYLCATSRAQGVWAEAFFGQGTRLTVV.

This clone was counted between two and nine times. The J gene is TRBJ2-1, the V gene TRBV7-2, with 9 nucleotides matching TRBD1. J gave up 8 bases and V 1 base, and 6 bases lay outside the gene matches. Germline assignment: CDR1 SGHTA and CDR2 FQGNSA. CDR3 length: 15 residues. The CDR3, as DNA: TGTGCCAGCAGCTTAGACAGGGGGCGAGTGTATGAGCAGTTCTTC. Translated: CASSLDRGRVYEQFF.

The chain has TRBV4-3 and TRBJ1-2; a possible D gene is TRBD1 (6 bases). In germline, CDR1 is LGHNA, CDR2 YSLEER. Trimming cost V 0 bases and J 7 bases, with 18 bases left between them. The CDR3 length is 16 residues. The CDR3: CASSQEYRRGPLGYTF. The CDR3 nucleotides read TGCGCCAGCAGCCAAGAATATCGCAGGGGCCCTCTTGGCTACACCTTC.